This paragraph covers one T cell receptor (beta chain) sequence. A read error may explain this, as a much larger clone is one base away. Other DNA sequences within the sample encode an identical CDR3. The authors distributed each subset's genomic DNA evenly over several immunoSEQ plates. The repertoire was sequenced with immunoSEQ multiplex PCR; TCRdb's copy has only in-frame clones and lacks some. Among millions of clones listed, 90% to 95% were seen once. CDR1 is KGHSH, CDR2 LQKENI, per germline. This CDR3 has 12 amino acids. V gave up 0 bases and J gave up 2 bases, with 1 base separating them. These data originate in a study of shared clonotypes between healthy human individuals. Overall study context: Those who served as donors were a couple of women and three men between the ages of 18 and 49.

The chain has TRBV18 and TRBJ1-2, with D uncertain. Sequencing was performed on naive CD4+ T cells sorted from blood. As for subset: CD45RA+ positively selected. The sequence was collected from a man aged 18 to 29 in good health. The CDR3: CASSPPNYGYTF. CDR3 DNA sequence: TGTGCCAGCTCACCACCCAACTATGGCTACACCTTC.